This T cell receptor beta chain came from a study of blood T cells in healthy people across ages. General study points: PBMCs were not sorted, which prevented a conclusive comparison of naive versus antigen-experienced cells. Observed TCR beta diversity showed a strong correlation with the percentage of naive T cells as measured by flow cytometry.

As concerns this clonotype: What it binds is unknown.

Trimming cost V 1 base and J 6 bases; bases outside gene matches: 8. This CDR3 has 16 amino acids. Germline-derived CDR1 and CDR2 are LGHNA and YNFKEQ. The authors ran a second PCR of about 7 to 11 cycles using a sample-barcoded 5' primer and a J-beta primer mix. Researchers report that a template-switch adaptor with 12 random nucleotides tagged each cDNA molecule. Via MiXCR, TCRdb re-called the 5' RACE reads, giving one row per CDR3 protein. Among hundreds of thousands of distinct CDR3 sequences, 21% were seen once, and the ten largest hold 3.6%. The chain couples TRBV4-2 to TRBJ2-3; 9 positions agree with TRBD2. This sequence was found in an older man in good health. Sequencing was carried out using blood. In DNA, the CDR3 is TGTGCCAGCAGCCAAGTTGGCGCGGGAGGGCCGGATACGCAGTATTTT. Its translation: CASSQVGAGGPDTQYF.